The 11 T cell receptor beta chains below were found in one sample sequenced in a study of blood T cell repertoires in COVID-19. Assay used: immunoSEQ multiplex PCR; TCRdb lists only in-frame clones, some missing. This sample has over 130,000 clones, with roughly 87% found just once. The sample was peripheral blood. The receptor set was obtained from a woman aged 55-70 years with active or convalescent COVID-19.

In this sample, this clone turned up a few times. The J gene is TRBJ2-2, the V gene TRBV18; no clear D. Germline V gene data show CDR1 as KGHSH and CDR2 as LQKENI. The CDR3 consists of 16 residues. Trimming took off 3 bases at V and 2 bases at J, with 13 bases between the two ends. CDR3 bases: TGTGCCAGCTCACCCAGGCCCAGGATCAACACCGGGGAGCTGTTTTTT. Translated, it gives CASSPRPRINTGELFF.

The V gene is TRBV4-3, the J gene TRBJ1-4; 7 nucleotides line up with TRBD1. The CDR3 sequence is 15 residues long. Looked up from germline, CDR1 is LGHNA and CDR2 is YSLEER. With V trimmed by 0 bases and J by 8 bases, 6 bases remained unmatched. CDR3 sequence: CASSQDRRGLEKLFF. CDR3 nucleotide sequence: TGCGCCAGCAGCCAAGATCGGAGGGGGCTAGAAAAACTGTTTTTT.

This clone appeared once. The V gene is TRBV6-5, the J gene TRBJ2-3, with D perhaps matching TRBD1 (5 bases). CDR3 size: 14 residues. Trimming took off 5 bases at V and 2 bases at J, with 11 bases between the two ends. Germline V gene lookup returns CDR1 MNHEY and CDR2 SVGAGI. The CDR3 reads CASSRTRITDTQYF. CDR3 coding DNA: TGTGCCAGCAGTCGGACACGGATCACAGATACGCAGTATTTT.

The rearrangement uses TRBV4-1 and TRBJ2-3; TRBD2 matches at 12 bases. The CDR3 loop spans 15 amino acids. V lost 0 bases to trimming and J lost 7 bases; unmatched junction nucleotides: 2. Germline assignment: CDR1 MGHRA and CDR2 YSYEKL. The CDR3 is CASSQDLAGGNTQYF. The CDR3 DNA reads TGCGCCAGCAGCCAAGATCTAGCGGGGGGGAATACGCAGTATTTT.

The chain couples TRBV3-1 (or the pseudogene TRBV3-2) to TRBJ1-6; the match to TRBD1 covers 11 bases. Per the germline V gene, CDR1 is LGHDT and CDR2 is YNNKEL (reference sequence). J gave up 9 bases and V 3 bases, and 7 bases lay outside the gene matches. The CDR3 extends over 16 amino acids. CDR3 amino acids: CASSQIGQGAGSPLHF. The CDR3 DNA reads as TGTGCCAGCAGCCAGATTGGACAGGGGGCTGGTTCACCCCTCCACTTT.

In its sample, this clone was seen once. CDR3 in DNA: TGTGCCAGCAGTCCCCACAGAGTAAATCAGCCCCAGCATTTT. As protein: CASSPHRVNQPQHF. This rearrangement joins TRBV6-2 or TRBV6-3 to TRBJ1-5; no firm D call. Germline V gene lookup returns CDR1 MNHEY and CDR2 SVGEGT. The CDR3 contains 14 residues. Deletions cut 5 bases from V and 4 bases from J, with 12 bases between.

This chain joins TRBV15 and TRBJ1-2; maybe TRBD1 (6 bases). The CDR3 has 15 residues. The V and J ends lost 0 bases and 4 bases respectively, with 12 bases between them. Per germline, CDR1 LNHNV and CDR2 YYDKDF (reference sequence). CDR3 amino acids: CATSRDLGASYGYTF. In nucleotides, the CDR3 is TGTGCCACCAGCAGAGATCTGGGGGCGAGCTATGGCTACACCTTC.

This chain joins TRBV12-3 or TRBV12-4 and TRBJ1-1, with 8 bases that match TRBD1. This CDR3 has 12 amino acids. J was trimmed by 10 bases and V by 6 bases; bases with no gene match: 7. The CDR3 sequence is CASSIRTGRAFF. For the CDR3, the DNA is TGTGCCAGCAGCATCAGGACAGGGAGAGCTTTCTTT.

The V and J genes are TRBV7-9 and TRBJ2-3; 8 bases map to TRBD2. CDR3 length: 17 residues. Trimming removed 3 bases from V and 3 bases from J; junction bases left unmatched: 11. Germline-derived CDR1 and CDR2 are SEHNR and FQNEAQ (reference sequence). The CDR3 nucleotides read TGTGCCAGCAGCTTTGCCGGGACTAGTATCGGGACAGATACGCAGTATTTT. This gives the protein CASSFAGTSIGTDTQYF.

This CDR3 reads CASSPTTGADTQYF. CDR3 nucleotide sequence: TGTGCCAGCAGCCCCACTACGGGGGCAGATACGCAGTATTTT. The rearrangement uses TRBV13 and TRBJ2-3; tentative D call: TRBD2 (6 bases). Germline V gene sequence: CDR1 PRHDT, CDR2 FYEKMQ (reference sequence). With 5 bases removed from V and 4 bases from J, the gap between germline ends came to 13 bases. The CDR3 contains 14 residues.

The chain employs TRBV6-4 and TRBJ1-2; 8 bases line up with TRBD1. CDR1 and CDR2 from the germline V gene are MRHNA and SNTAGT. After removal of 0 bases from V and 6 bases from J, the junction contained 3 bases not matched to a gene. The CDR3 is 14 amino acids. CDR3 DNA sequence: TGTGCCAGCAGTGACTCTGGACAGGGAAATGGCTACACCTTC. This codes for CASSDSGQGNGYTF.